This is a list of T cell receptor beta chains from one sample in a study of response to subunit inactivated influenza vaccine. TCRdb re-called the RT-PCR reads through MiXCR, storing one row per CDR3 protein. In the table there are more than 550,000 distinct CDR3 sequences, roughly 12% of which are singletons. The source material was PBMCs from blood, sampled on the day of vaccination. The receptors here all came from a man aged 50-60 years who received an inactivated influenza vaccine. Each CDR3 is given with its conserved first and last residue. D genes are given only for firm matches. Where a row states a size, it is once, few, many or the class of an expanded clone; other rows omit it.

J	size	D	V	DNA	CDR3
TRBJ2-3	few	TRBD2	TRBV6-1	TGTGCCAGCAGTATCCTTAGCGGGATTTCTACAGATACGCAGTATTTT	CASSILSGISTDTQYF
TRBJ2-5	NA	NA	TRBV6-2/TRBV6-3	TGTGCCAGCAGTTACCCCCAGGTGTGGGGCGCCCAAGAGACCCAGTACTTC	CASSYPQVWGAQETQYF
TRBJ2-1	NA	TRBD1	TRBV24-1	TGTGCCACCAGTGACCCGGGACAGGCGTACAATGAGCAGTTCTTC	CATSDPGQAYNEQFF
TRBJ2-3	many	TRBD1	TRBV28	TGTGCCAGCAGTTTAGACCACAGGGGAGTCAAAGATACGCAGTATTTT	CASSLDHRGVKDTQYF
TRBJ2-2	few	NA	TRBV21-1	TGTGCCAGCAGCAAAGGAGGGGGGCCCACCGGGGAGCTGTTTTTT	CASSKGGGPTGELFF
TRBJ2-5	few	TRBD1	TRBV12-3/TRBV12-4	TGTGCCAGCAGCACTCCAGGACAGGGCTATCAAGAGACCCAGTACTTC	CASSTPGQGYQETQYF
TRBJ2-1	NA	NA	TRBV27	TGTGCCAGCAGCCCGGGTATGAATGAGCAGTTCTTC	CASSPGMNEQFF
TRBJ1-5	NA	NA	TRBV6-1	TGTGCCAGCACCCTACTGGATGGCAATCAGCCCCAGCATTTT	CASTLLDGNQPQHF
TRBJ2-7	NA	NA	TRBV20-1	TGCAGTGCTAGGGAGGCAGACGCCTACGAGCAGTACTTC	CSAREADAYEQYF
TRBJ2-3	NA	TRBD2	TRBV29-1	TGCAGCGTTGCCGGGACTAGCAAGGATACGCAGTATTTT	CSVAGTSKDTQYF